This T cell receptor beta chain is from a study of cytomegalovirus exposure and HLA in healthy donors. General study points: A later analysis found most CMV-associated TCR beta chains apparently HLA-restricted.

13 Jbeta primers and 60 Vbeta primers were used for the PCR. Produced via immunoSEQ multiplex PCR; TCRdb's table is partial and in-frame only. The table for this sample gives 150,000 to 200,000 clones. The germline CDR1 and CDR2 sequences are MGHDK and SYGVNS. The CDR3 contains 15 residues. V was cut by 5 bases and J by 6 bases, with 19 bases left in between. Regarding this clone: Its antigen is still unknown.

This TCR was recovered from a woman under 30 in good health and CMV-seropositive. V and J are TRBV25-1 and TRBJ1-1, with no clear D. The sequencing sample was made of PBMCs. The CDR3: CASSSLLGGEAEAFF. The CDR3 nucleotides read TGTGCCAGCAGTTCCCTCCTGGGTGGGGAGGCTGAAGCTTTCTTT.